This section outlines one T cell receptor beta chain sequence together with its context. Antigen specificity is unknown. The data derive from a study of cytomegalovirus exposure and HLA in healthy donors. Primers included in the PCR were 60 Vbeta and 13 Jbeta primers. Here immunoSEQ multiplex PCR was the method, and the copy in TCRdb shows in-frame clones only, minus some. The specimen's table records about 88,000 clones. The germline V gene has CDR1 MNHEY and CDR2 SMNVEV (reference sequence). CDR3 length equals 15 residues. Between the trimmed V and J ends, which lost 6 bases and 1 base, there was a span of 15 bases. Findings and caveats of the study: TCR beta chains associated with HLA were, in a later analysis, more clonally expanded than equally common others. In vitro confirmation showed a few CMV-associated chains to be CMV antigen specific. Reportedly, a later analysis found an Asian-associated ancestry cluster had fewer N-insertions than the roughly 700-donor mean. TCR beta V- and J-gene trimming, according to a later analysis, was linked to a missense DCLRE1C variant.

The TCR sequence derives from a girl aged 10 to 17 in good health and CMV-seropositive. The V gene is TRBV27, the J gene TRBJ2-5; D perhaps matches TRBD1 (5 bases). Sequences were obtained from PBMCs. The DNA for the CDR3 is TGTGCCAGCAGACCCCCAGCAGGGTCCCAAGAGACCCAGTACTTC. Translated: CASRPPAGSQETQYF.